This is a list of T cell receptor beta chains from one sample in a study of CD8+ T cells in alopecia areata. Produced via immunoSEQ multiplex PCR; TCRdb's table is partial and in-frame only. The sample includes some 210,000 clones, roughly 57% of them seen just once. Sequenced material: CD4+ T cells sorted from blood, taken at week 0. These receptors all come from a human donor with alopecia areata. Both conserved end residues are part of each CDR3. Each record gives: clone size, V gene, J gene, D gene, CDR3 DNA, CDR3 protein. D genes are given only for firm matches. Clone size is shown for a subset of rows, as once, few, many or a class of expanded clone.

abundance: .; v_gene: TRBV15; j_gene: TRBJ2-5; d_gene: .; CDR3nt: TGTGCCACCAGCAGAGTCTCGGGGGAGGTGGAGACCCAGTACTTC; CDR3aa: CATSRVSGEVETQYF
abundance: .; v_gene: TRBV4-1; j_gene: TRBJ2-5; d_gene: TRBD1; CDR3nt: TGCGCCAGCAGCCAAGTCGGGACAGAGGAGACCCAGTACTTC; CDR3aa: CASSQVGTEETQYF
abundance: .; v_gene: TRBV27; j_gene: TRBJ1-6; d_gene: .; CDR3nt: TGTGCCAGCAGTGCCCTGAGGGGGTATAATTCACCCCTCCACTTT; CDR3aa: CASSALRGYNSPLHF
abundance: .; v_gene: TRBV23-1; j_gene: TRBJ1-4; d_gene: .; CDR3nt: TGCGCCAGCAGTCAGAGGCATGAAAAACTGTTTTTT; CDR3aa: CASSQRHEKLFF
abundance: few; v_gene: TRBV29-1; j_gene: TRBJ2-3; d_gene: TRBD2; CDR3nt: TGCAGCGTTGATACTAGCGGGAGTTCAGATACGCAGTATTTT; CDR3aa: CSVDTSGSSDTQYF
abundance: .; v_gene: TRBV29-1; j_gene: TRBJ2-7; d_gene: TRBD2; CDR3nt: TGCAGCGTTGAAACCGGAGCGGGGCGCTCCTACGAGCAGTACTTC; CDR3aa: CSVETGAGRSYEQYF
abundance: .; v_gene: TRBV19; j_gene: TRBJ1-5; d_gene: .; CDR3nt: TGTGCCAGTAGTATAGGGGTCCAACAGCCCCAGCATTTT; CDR3aa: CASSIGVQQPQHF
abundance: .; v_gene: TRBV19; j_gene: TRBJ2-1; d_gene: TRBD2; CDR3nt: TGTGCCAGTAGTCCCTCCCCGGGGGGGGCCTTGAATGAGCAGTTCTTC; CDR3aa: CASSPSPGGALNEQFF
abundance: .; v_gene: TRBV25-1; j_gene: TRBJ1-2; d_gene: TRBD1; CDR3nt: TGTGCCAGCAGGGAACAGGGGGCTGATGGCTACACCTTC; CDR3aa: CASREQGADGYTF
abundance: .; v_gene: TRBV19; j_gene: TRBJ2-6; d_gene: .; CDR3nt: TGTGCCAGTAGTATAATACGGAGCTCTGGGGCCAACGTCCTGACTTTC; CDR3aa: CASSIIRSSGANVLTF